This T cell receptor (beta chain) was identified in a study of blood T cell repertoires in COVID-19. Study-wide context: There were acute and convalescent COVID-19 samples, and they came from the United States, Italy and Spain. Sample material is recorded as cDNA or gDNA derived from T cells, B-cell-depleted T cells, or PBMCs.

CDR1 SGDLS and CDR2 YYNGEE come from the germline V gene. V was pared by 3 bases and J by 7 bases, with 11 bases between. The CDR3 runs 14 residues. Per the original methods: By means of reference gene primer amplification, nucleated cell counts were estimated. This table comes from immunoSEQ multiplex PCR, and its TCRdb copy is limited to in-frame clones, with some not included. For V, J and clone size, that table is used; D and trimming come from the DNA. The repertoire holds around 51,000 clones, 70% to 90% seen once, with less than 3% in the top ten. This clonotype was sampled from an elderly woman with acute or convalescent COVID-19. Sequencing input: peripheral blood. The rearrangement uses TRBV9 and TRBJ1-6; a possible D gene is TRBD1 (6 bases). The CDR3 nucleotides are TGTGCCAGCAGCGGGACAGCTTCCAATTCACCCCTCCACTTT. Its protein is CASSGTASNSPLHF.